A selection of T cell receptor beta chains follows, all from one sample in a study of T and B cells in COVID-19 patients. Each CDR3 protein gets one entry after TCRdb re-called the multiplex PCR reads with MiXCR. The table has approximately 17,000 distinct CDR3 sequences, around a quarter seen once; the top ten hold under 3.5%. Source material: blood. The receptors were sampled from a human donor who had recovered from COVID-19. The CDR3 runs from the conserved cysteine through the conserved F or W. The D gene is left open where the match is weak. Clone size is shown for a subset of rows, as once, few, many or a class of expanded clone.

>-|TRBV19|TRBJ1-1|many|15
CASTPLSPRNTEAFF
TGTGCCAGTACCCCTTTGTCTCCGAGGAACACTGAAGCTTTCTTT
>TRBD1|TRBV29-1|TRBJ2-7|-|13
CSGGGTGRYEQYF
TGCAGCGGGGGGGGGACAGGGCGCTACGAGCAGTACTTC
>TRBD1|TRBV20-1|TRBJ1-1|-|15
CSARDRTGGNTEAFF
TGCAGTGCTAGAGACCGGACAGGGGGGAACACTGAAGCTTTCTTT
>TRBD2|TRBV5-1|TRBJ2-3|few|16
CASSLASGASTDTQYF
TGCGCCAGCAGCTTGGCCAGCGGGGCTAGCACAGATACGCAGTATTTT
>-|TRBV5-1|TRBJ2-5|-|11
CASSMQETQYF
TGCGCCAGCAGCATGCAAGAGACCCAGTACTTC
>-|TRBV5-1|TRBJ2-7|-|14
CASSSSDGPFEQYF
TGCGCCAGCAGCTCCTCAGACGGACCGTTCGAGCAGTACTTC
>-|TRBV7-3|TRBJ2-2|-|15
CASSLMHPGTGELFF
TGTGCCAGCAGCTTAATGCACCCCGGCACCGGGGAGCTGTTTTTT
>-|TRBV6-2/TRBV6-3|TRBJ1-6|-|14
CASTPASWHSPLHF
TGTGCCAGCACCCCCGCGAGTTGGCACTCACCCCTCCACTTT
>TRBD1|TRBV5-6|TRBJ2-1|-|16
CASSFRGTGHHNEQFF
TGTGCCAGCAGCTTTCGCGGGACAGGGCATCACAATGAGCAGTTCTTC
>TRBD2|TRBV29-1|TRBJ2-1|medium-sized|15
CSVEATREGSYEQFF
TGCAGCGTTGAAGCGACGCGGGAGGGCTCATATGAGCAGTTCTTC
>-|TRBV5-6|TRBJ2-1|-|11
CASSLADRRLF
TGTGCCAGCAGCTTGGCCGACCGGCGGCTCTTC
>TRBD1|TRBV5-5|TRBJ1-5|-|18
CASSPGQGIPPSNQPQHF
TGTGCCAGCAGCCCCGGACAGGGAATCCCCCCTAGCAATCAGCCCCAGCATTTT
>TRBD1|TRBV19|TRBJ1-2|many|15
CASRSGDSFNYGYTF
TGTGCCAGTAGGTCAGGGGACAGCTTTAACTATGGCTACACCTTC
>-|TRBV14|TRBJ2-3|few|12
CASSQARHTQYF
TGTGCCAGCAGCCAAGCTCGTCATACGCAGTATTTT
>TRBD1|TRBV6-1|TRBJ1-4|few|13
CASSRDRDEKLFF
TGTGCCAGCAGCCGGGACAGGGATGAAAAACTGTTTTTT
>-|TRBV6-5|TRBJ2-7|many|13
CATQGTSRHEQYF
TGTGCCACACAGGGAACAAGTCGCCACGAGCAGTACTTC
>TRBD1|TRBV30|TRBJ2-7|many|13
CAWRARQGGEQYF
TGTGCCTGGAGGGCTAGACAGGGTGGCGAGCAGTACTTC
>TRBD1|TRBV7-3|TRBJ2-2|few|17
CASSPQNRTGHTGELFF
TGTGCCAGCAGCCCACAAAATCGGACAGGACATACCGGGGAGCTGTTTTTT
>-|TRBV30|TRBJ1-2|few|15
CAWGARSAPSYGYTF
TGTGCCTGGGGGGCCCGTTCGGCTCCTTCCTATGGCTACACCTTC
>TRBD1|TRBV5-4|TRBJ2-7|few|14
CASSSGGPRDRQYF
TGTGCCAGCAGCTCCGGTGGGCCCAGGGACAGGCAGTACTTC
>-|TRBV5-1|TRBJ1-1|-|17
CASSYTGTPTGNTEAFF
TGCGCCAGCAGCTACACCGGGACACCCACGGGGAACACTGAAGCTTTCTTT
>-|TRBV19|TRBJ1-5|medium-sized|18
CASSTPAILSQGNQPQHF
TGTGCCAGTAGTACCCCCGCGATCCTTTCTCAGGGCAATCAGCCCCAGCATTTT
>-|TRBV4-1|TRBJ2-7|-|13
CASSPLLTGEQYF
TGCGCCAGCAGCCCCCTACTGACGGGCGAGCAGTACTTC
>-|TRBV11-2|TRBJ1-4|few|15
CASSASAGWEEKLFF
TGTGCCAGCAGCGCATCGGCAGGGTGGGAAGAAAAACTGTTTTTT